These 14 T cell receptor beta chains originate from one sample sequenced in a study of shared clonotypes between healthy human individuals. Generated by immunoSEQ multiplex PCR, the TCRdb table keeps only in-frame clones and is missing some. The sample lists about 2.4 million clones, roughly 93% seen once, with approximately 0.37% in the top ten. The sample taken for sequencing was naive CD4+ T cells from PBMCs. This sample's subset: CD45RA+ positively selected. All receptors derive from a man aged 18 to 29 in good health. Some clones in this sample may be carry-over from other donors' samples.

This chain links TRBV2 with TRBJ2-3; D may be TRBD2 (5 bases). V lost 6 bases and J 3 bases, leaving 16 bases between the germline ends. The germline gives CDR1 SNHLY, CDR2 FYNNEI. This CDR3 is 15 amino acids long. The CDR3 here is CASSLDWHSTDTQYF. The DNA for the CDR3 is TGTGCCAGCAGCCTGGACTGGCATAGTACAGATACGCAGTATTTT.

The rearrangement links TRBV9 to TRBJ2-1, with 12 bases that match TRBD2. J was trimmed by 0 bases and V by 9 bases; bases with no gene match: 10. The CDR3 loop spans 17 amino acids. Germline V gene lookup returns CDR1 SGDLS and CDR2 YYNGEE. CDR3 in DNA: TGTGCCACCGATACTAGCGGGAGGACCCCCTCCTACAATGAGCAGTTCTTC. It translates to CATDTSGRTPSYNEQFF.

This sequence joins TRBV7-2 and TRBJ2-7; TRBD2 agrees at 9 bases. Germline CDR1 and CDR2: SGHTA and FQGNSA. This CDR3 has 15 amino acids. The V gene end was trimmed by 8 bases and the J gene end by 2 bases; junction bases not matched to a gene: 10. Written as DNA, the CDR3 is TGTGCCAGCGACCTCGGCCTAGCGGGGCCCTACGAGCAGTACTTC. Amino acid sequence: CASDLGLAGPYEQYF.

The chain carries TRBV18 and TRBJ2-5; TRBD1 aligns across 8 bases. The J segment lost 4 bases and the V segment lost 3 bases, leaving 16 bases of the junction unmatched. There are 18 residues in the CDR3. The germline gives CDR1 KGHSH, CDR2 LQKENI. CDR3 bases: TGTGCCAGCTCACCTCCCACAGGGTCCAGGGGGCTTGGAGAGACCCAGTACTTC. Its protein product is CASSPPTGSRGLGETQYF.

J is TRBJ2-7 and V is TRBV28, with 8 positions matching TRBD1. The CDR3 has 16 residues. V trimming: 6 bases; J trimming: 0 bases; junction bases outside the gene matches: 10. CDR1 is MDHEN, CDR2 SYDVKM, per germline. CDR3 region: CASRPERDRYSYEQYF. CDR3 bases: TGTGCCAGCAGACCGGAGAGGGACAGGTACTCCTACGAGCAGTACTTC.

V and J are TRBV5-1 and TRBJ2-3; D might be TRBD1 (6 bases). Per germline, CDR1 SGHRS and CDR2 YFSETQ. The CDR3 sequence is 13 residues long. The germline V and J ends were trimmed by 3 bases and 4 bases, with 9 bases remaining between them. The CDR3 is CASSSTGSDTQYF. The CDR3 DNA reads TGCGCCAGCAGCTCGACAGGTTCAGATACGCAGTATTTT. Variable domain in full (rest from reference TRBV5-1 and TRBJ2-3): KAGVTQTPRYLIKTRGQQVTLSCSPISGHRSVSWYQQTPGQGLQFLFEYFSETQRNKGNFPGRFSGRQFSNSRSEMNVSTLELGDSALYLCASSSTGSDTQYFGPGTRLTVL.

This sequence joins TRBV15 and TRBJ1-1, with D perhaps matching TRBD1 (5 bases). Trimming shortened V by 3 bases and J by 12 bases, and 17 bases separated the two germline ends. This CDR3 contains 13 residues. Germline V gives CDR1 LNHNV, CDR2 YYDKDF (reference sequence). The CDR3 bases are TGTGCCACCAGCAGGCGCTCCGGGACGAGGACTTTCTTT. This encodes CATSRRSGTRTFF.

The rearrangement links TRBV11-2 to TRBJ2-3; D gene unclear. V dropped 0 bases and J dropped 4 bases, with 8 bases sitting between them. CDR3 length equals 14 residues. The germline V gene has CDR1 SGHAT and CDR2 FQNNGV. CDR3 protein: CASSLDTGADTQYF. In nucleotides, the CDR3 is TGTGCCAGCAGCTTAGATACGGGTGCAGATACGCAGTATTTT.

The chain employs TRBV29-1 and TRBJ2-7, with 9 bases matching TRBD1. Germline-derived CDR1 and CDR2 are SQVTM and ANQGSEA. The CDR3 covers 14 residues. V shed 4 bases and J 2 bases; nucleotides not matched to a gene: 6. DNA for the CDR3: TGCAGCGTTGCCTCCAGGACAGGGGCCTACGAGCAGTACTTC. Translating it yields CSVASRTGAYEQYF.

This rearrangement joins TRBV7-3 to TRBJ2-7; 11 nucleotides line up with TRBD1. After removal of 4 bases from V and 9 bases from J, the junction contained 2 bases not matched to a gene. Germline assignment: CDR1 SGHTA and CDR2 FQGTGA. The CDR3 is 12 residues long. CDR3 DNA sequence: TGTGCCAGCAGCTCGGGACAGGGGGTGCAGTACTTC. It yields the protein CASSSGQGVQYF.

The chain carries TRBV5-5 and TRBJ1-5, with a possible D match to TRBD1 (6 bases). Per germline, CDR1 SGHKS and CDR2 YYEKEE (reference sequence). There are 15 residues in the CDR3. The V end lost 0 bases, the J end lost 3 bases, and 10 bases lay between the germline ends. This CDR3 reads CASSLVTGHNQPQHF. The CDR3 coding sequence is TGTGCCAGCAGCTTGGTGACAGGCCACAATCAGCCCCAGCATTTT.

In its sample, this clone was seen a few times. The chain is built from TRBV5-1 and TRBJ2-5, with D perhaps TRBD1 (6 bases). There are 14 residues in the CDR3. V lost 7 bases, J lost 5 bases, and 18 bases lay in between. Germline-derived CDR1 and CDR2 are SGHRS and YFSETQ. The CDR3: CASLGQTRGETQYF. In DNA form, the CDR3 reads TGCGCCAGCCTCGGGCAAACCAGGGGCGAGACCCAGTACTTC.

The chain employs TRBV5-1 and TRBJ1-3; D is perhaps TRBD1 (6 bases). CDR1 and CDR2 (germline): SGHRS, YFSETQ. The CDR3 is 14 residues long. V was pared by 4 bases and J by 6 bases, with 14 bases between. The CDR3 sequence is CASSLQGQANTIYF. CDR3 sequence (DNA): TGCGCCAGCAGCCTCCAGGGGCAGGCAAACACCATATATTTT.

The chain recombines TRBV28 with TRBJ2-7; TRBD1 matches 8 bases. The germline gives CDR1 MDHEN, CDR2 SYDVKM. With V trimmed by 6 bases and J by 4 bases, 11 bases remained unmatched. CDR3 size: 15 residues. The CDR3 region has the DNA TGTGCCAGCAGGCAAACCAGGGGGCGCCAGTACGAGCAGTACTTC. Its translation is CASRQTRGRQYEQYF. Based on the CDR3 plus reference TRBV28 and TRBJ2-7, the full variable domain is DVKVTQSSRYLVKRTGEKVFLECVQDMDHENMFWYRQDPGLGLRLIYFSYDVKMKEKGDIPEGYSVSREKKERFSLILESASTNQTSMYLCASRQTRGRQYEQYFGPGTRLTVT.